One and the same sample provided the 12 T cell receptor beta chains below, sequenced in a study of human T cells and chemical hapten exposure (dated by TCRdb to the early 2020s). Read against the paper, the sample's time point label means: pre-sensitization, week 0. This specimen's treatment or condition label, interpreted: therapeutic diphenylcyclopropenone sensitization with weekly scalp DPC. Libraries were prepared through RACE. Sequencing used a NextSeq 500. TCRdb reprocessing: public reads trimmed at Q25 with fastp, clones called with MiXCR, in-frame beta chains kept. Every entry covers one CDR3 protein and lists the most common genes and DNA from its rows. This sample comprises 57,000 or so distinct CDR3 sequences, around 10% of them detected only once. The top ten constitute about 4% of the sample. The material sequenced was whole blood, taken in connection with sensitization to the hapten diphenylcyclopropenone (DPC). The receptors were gathered from a woman between 40 and 50 years old with alopecia areata. Some clones in this sample may be carry-over from other donors' samples.

Ten or more counts support this clonotype. Here the CDR3 reads CASSESWGGTEAFF. The CDR3 region has the DNA TGTGCCAGCAGTGAATCCTGGGGGGGAACTGAAGCTTTCTTT. The chain uses TRBV25-1 and TRBJ1-1, with a weak D call TRBD1 (5 bases). CDR1 is MGHDK and CDR2 is SYGVNS in the germline V gene. V was cut by 1 base and J by 5 bases, with 11 bases left in between. The CDR3 is made up of 14 amino acids. Combining the CDR3 with reference TRBV25-1 and TRBJ1-1 gives the whole variable domain EADIYQTPRYLVIGTGKKITLECSQTMGHDKMYWYQQDPGMELHLIHYSYGVNSTEKGDLSSESTVSRIRTEHFPLTLESARPSHTSQYLCASSESWGGTEAFFGQGTRLTVV.

The chain recombines TRBV28 with TRBJ1-2; no firm D call. The CDR3 is 11 residues long. Looked up from germline, CDR1 is MDHEN and CDR2 is SYDVKM. The V end lost 6 bases, the J end lost 8 bases, and 10 bases lay between the germline ends. CDR3 loop: CASRDSYGYTF. CDR3 nucleotides: TGTGCCAGCAGAGACTCTTACGGCTACACCTTC.

This clonotype was found many times. The CDR3 sequence: CASSSSGGPRGNEQFF. CDR3 nucleotides: TGTGCCAGCAGTTCCTCGGGCGGACCTAGAGGGAATGAGCAGTTCTTC. The rearrangement joins TRBV6-2 or TRBV6-3 to TRBJ2-1; possibly TRBD2 for D (5 bases). This CDR3 has 16 residues. Per germline, CDR1 MNHEY and CDR2 SVGEGT. Trimming left V 4 bases short and J 7 bases short, with 20 bases between.

The chain carries TRBV7-2 and TRBJ2-5; the D gene is possibly TRBD2 (6 bases). V lost 1 base to trimming and J lost 4 bases, with 10 bases between them. From germline, CDR1 is SGHTA and CDR2 FQGNSA. The CDR3 extends over 14 amino acids. The CDR3 spells CASSLGTGVETQYF. For the CDR3, the DNA is TGTGCCAGCAGCTTAGGGACGGGAGTAGAGACCCAGTACTTC.

In its sample, this clonotype was seen many times. V gene TRBV29-1 combines with J gene TRBJ1-1; 8 positions agree with TRBD1. Germline V gene data show CDR1 as SQVTM and CDR2 as ANQGSEA. V trimming: 4 bases; J trimming: 6 bases; junction bases outside the gene matches: 10. This CDR3 has 14 amino acids. CDR3 in amino acids: CSVVGDRRESEAFF. Here the CDR3 DNA reads TGCAGCGTTGTGGGGGACAGGCGAGAATCTGAAGCTTTCTTT.

This clonotype appeared many times. The chain carries TRBV25-1 and TRBJ1-4; D is undetermined. This CDR3 is 14 amino acids long. Trimming shortened V by 2 bases and J by 8 bases, and 12 bases separated the two germline ends. Germline-derived CDR1 and CDR2 are MGHDK and SYGVNS. CDR3 nucleotides: TGTGCCAGCAGTGAAGCCAGGTCGGGAGAAAAACTGTTTTTT. This codes for CASSEARSGEKLFF.

V usage is TRBV6-5 and J usage is TRBJ2-3; D unclear. Trimming stripped 0 bases from V and 6 bases from J, with 13 bases between. CDR3 length equals 15 residues. The V gene's germline CDR1 is MNHEY and CDR2 SVGAGI. The CDR3 sequence: CASSYSPTAADTQYF. The CDR3 DNA sequence: TGTGCCAGCAGTTACTCGCCCACCGCAGCTGATACGCAGTATTTT.

This clonotype was seen ten or more times. This sequence joins TRBV9 and TRBJ1-2; D uncertain. Trimming pared 7 bases from V and 7 bases from J, leaving 17 bases between. The CDR3 runs to 13 residues. Germline assignment: CDR1 SGDLS and CDR2 YYNGEE. The chain's CDR3 is CASEGSDNAGYTF. CDR3 nucleotide sequence: TGTGCCAGCGAGGGTTCCGACAATGCTGGCTACACCTTC.

This clonotype was detected once. This may stem from a read error, because a much larger clone lies one nucleotide away. The missing conserved phenylalanine or tryptophan at the end of this CDR3 makes a read error likely. This chain links TRBV20-1 with TRBJ1-2; the match to TRBD1 covers 8 bases. V lost 3 bases to trimming and J lost 6 bases; unmatched junction nucleotides: 9. CDR1 DFQATT and CDR2 SNEGSKA come from the germline V gene (reference sequence). This CDR3 has 14 amino acids. As DNA, the CDR3 is TGCAGTGCTAGGAAACAGGGGGTAAGGGATGGCTACACCTAC. Translated, it gives CSARKQGVRDGYTY.

This clonotype was observed a few times. The CDR3 region has the DNA TGTGCCAGCAGCTCAGGGGGGAGTGTTAGGGAGCAGTACTTC. Translation gives CASSSGGSVREQYF. V and J are TRBV7-2 and TRBJ2-7; possible D gene TRBD1, 7 bases. The V end was cut by 4 bases, the J end by 7 bases, with 17 bases between. Germline CDR1 and CDR2: SGHTA and FQGNSA. This CDR3 has 14 amino acids.

This clonotype was seen repeatedly, ten times or more. The chain couples TRBV29-1 to TRBJ2-7; D may match TRBD1 or TRBD2 (6 bases each). From germline, CDR1 is SQVTM and CDR2 ANQGSEA. The germline V and J ends were trimmed by 4 bases and 2 bases, with 15 bases remaining between them. CDR3 length: 14 amino acids. The CDR3 coding sequence is TGCAGCGTTGCTGGGGGGCAGGGAGCCTACGAGCAGTACTTC. Its translation is CSVAGGQGAYEQYF.

This clonotype appeared many times. The V gene is TRBV12-3 or TRBV12-4, the J gene TRBJ1-2, with D possibly matching TRBD1 (5 bases). V was clipped by 6 bases and J by 6 bases, with 17 bases between them. The CDR3 has 14 amino acids. CDR3 in amino acids: CASRPQGGRNGYTF. The CDR3 nucleotides are TGTGCCAGCAGACCCCAGGGAGGTCGAAATGGCTACACCTTC.